This passage covers 9 T cell receptor beta chains from one sample sequenced in a study of cytomegalovirus exposure and HLA in healthy donors. Primers: 60 Vbeta forward and 13 Jbeta reverse. The method was immunoSEQ multiplex PCR; TCRdb's version includes in-frame clones alone and lacks a portion of them. The sample yields around 150,000 clones, almost 80% seen once. Sequenced material: PBMCs. All receptors come from a man aged 50 or older in good health and CMV-seropositive.

CDR3: CASSSGDRGWDTQYF. Written as DNA, the CDR3 is TGTGCCAGCAGCTCAGGGGACAGGGGTTGGGATACGCAGTATTTT. This rearrangement joins TRBV7-9 to TRBJ2-3, with 10 bases matching TRBD1. V dropped 4 bases and J dropped 6; count of bases not matched to a gene: 7. The CDR3 has 15 amino acids. Germline CDR1 is SEHNR and CDR2 is FQNEAQ (reference sequence). Full variable domain (remainder filled in from reference TRBV7-9 and TRBJ2-3): DTGVSQNPRHKITKRGQNVTFRCDPISEHNRLYWYRQTLGQGPEFLTYFQNEAQLEKSRLLSDRFSAERPKGSFSTLEIQRTEQGDSAMYLCASSSGDRGWDTQYFGPGTRLTVL.

The chain links TRBV7-2 to TRBJ1-2; TRBD1 might be the D (6 bases). There are 12 residues in the CDR3. Germline V lookup: CDR1 SGHTA, CDR2 FQGNSA. V was clipped by 5 bases and J by 9 bases, with 13 bases between them. The CDR3 is CASSPPGGRYTF. The CDR3 DNA follows: TGTGCCAGCAGCCCACCGGGGGGGCGCTACACCTTC.

This clone was recorded many times. The V call is TRBV19, the J call TRBJ2-1, with TRBD1 matching 7 bases. Trimming removed 11 bases from V and 9 bases from J; junction bases left unmatched: 7. Germline CDR1 and CDR2: LNHDA and SQIVND (reference sequence). The CDR3 is made up of 11 amino acids. The CDR3 here is CAARQGSEQFF. The DNA of the CDR3 is TGTGCCGCCAGACAGGGAAGTGAGCAGTTCTTC. The full variable domain, in which reference TRBV19 and TRBJ2-1 provide the parts outside the CDR3, is DGGITQSPKYLFRKEGQNVTLSCEQNLNHDAMYWYRQDPGQGLRLIYYSQIVNDFQKGDIAEGYSVSREKKESFPLTVTSAQKNPTAFYLCAARQGSEQFFGPGTRLTVL.

Points on this clone: The same CDR3 also results from other DNA sequences found in this sample. The CDR3 coding sequence is TGTGCCAGCTCACTTGACAGCTATGGCTACACCTTC. Protein product: CASSLDSYGYTF. The J gene is TRBJ1-2, the V gene TRBV18; D perhaps matches TRBD1 (5 bases). Germline CDR1 is KGHSH and CDR2 is LQKENI. Trimming cost V 4 bases and J 4 bases, with 7 bases left between them. The CDR3 runs 12 residues.

This clone came up a few times. The genes are TRBV6-1 and TRBJ2-7; the D gene is possibly TRBD1 (6 bases). The CDR3 contains 15 residues. The ends were cut back, 6 bases at V and 0 bases at J, with 15 bases in the middle. The germline V gene has CDR1 MNHNS and CDR2 SASEGT. The CDR3 DNA reads as TGTGCCAGCAGATCGGGACACTTTAGCTCCTACGAGCAGTACGTC. As protein: CASRSGHFSSYEQYV.

This clone came up a few times. V and J are TRBV7-2 and TRBJ2-3; TRBD2 might be the D (6 bases). Germline assignment: CDR1 SGHTA and CDR2 FQGNSA. This CDR3 spans 13 amino acids. The V end lost 5 bases, the J end lost 6 bases, and 12 bases lay between the germline ends. The CDR3 nucleotides are TGTGCCAGCAGCGGAGGGTCCGGGGATACGCAGTATTTT. Protein sequence: CASSGGSGDTQYF.

The genes are TRBV7-9 and TRBJ2-1, with 8 bases lining up with TRBD1. The CDR3 runs 15 residues. Unmatched junction bases numbered 8, after V lost 5 bases and J lost 5 bases. Germline V CDR1 and CDR2: SEHNR, FQNEAQ (reference sequence). Here the CDR3 reads CASSPRTGYDNEQFF. The CDR3, as DNA: TGTGCCAGCAGCCCCCGGACAGGGTATGACAATGAGCAGTTCTTC.

This chain links TRBV4-1 with TRBJ2-7; 10 bases are shared with TRBD1. Germline CDR1 is MGHRA and CDR2 is YSYEKL. With V trimmed by 1 base and J by 5 bases, 8 bases remained unmatched. The CDR3 totals 16 residues. CDR3 bases: TGCGCCAGCAGCCAAGGACCGGGACAGGGGAAGCACGAGCAGTACGTC. As protein: CASSQGPGQGKHEQYV.

This chain links TRBV7-8 with TRBJ1-3, with TRBD1 as a possible D gene (5 bases). Germline CDR1 and CDR2: SGHVS and FQNEAQ. Deletions cut 4 bases from V and 1 base from J, with 11 bases between. This CDR3 spans 15 amino acids. The CDR3 here is CASSSPGGSGNTIYF. DNA for the CDR3: TGTGCCAGCAGCTCCCCCGGGGGTTCTGGAAACACCATATATTTT. The variable domain in full, with the rest retrieved from reference TRBV7-8 and TRBJ1-3, is GAGVSQSPRYKVAKRGQDVALRCDPISGHVSLFWYQQALGQGPEFLTYFQNEAQLDKSGLPSDRFFAERPEGSVSTLKIQRTQQEDSAVYLCASSSPGGSGNTIYFGEGSWLTVV.